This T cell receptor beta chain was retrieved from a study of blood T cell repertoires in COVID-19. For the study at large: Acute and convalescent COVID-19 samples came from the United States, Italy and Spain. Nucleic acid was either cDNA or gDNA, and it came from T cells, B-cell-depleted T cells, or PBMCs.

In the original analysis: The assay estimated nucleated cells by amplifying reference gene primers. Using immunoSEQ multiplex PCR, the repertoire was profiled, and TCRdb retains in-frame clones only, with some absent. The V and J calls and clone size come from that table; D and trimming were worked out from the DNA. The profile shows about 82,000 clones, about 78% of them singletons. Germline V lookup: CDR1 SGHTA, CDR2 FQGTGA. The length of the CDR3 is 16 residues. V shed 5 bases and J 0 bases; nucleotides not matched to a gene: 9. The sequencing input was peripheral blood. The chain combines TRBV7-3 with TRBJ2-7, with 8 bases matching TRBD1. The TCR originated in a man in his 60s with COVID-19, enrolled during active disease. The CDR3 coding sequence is TGTGCCAGCAGCCCCTCGACAGGGGAAAACTCCTACGAGCAGTACTTC. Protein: CASSPSTGENSYEQYF.